Sequencing of this T cell receptor (beta chain) was carried out in a study of monozygotic twins with inflammatory bowel disease. As regards this clonotype: What it recognizes is unknown.

General observations from the study: The analysis yielded no support for one strong signal or clonotype associated with IBD.

Following a re-call of the 5' RACE reads, TCRdb has one entry per CDR3 protein and lacks DNA. The table for this sample gives about 300,000 distinct CDR3 sequences. CDR1 SGHRS and CDR2 YFSETQ come from the germline V gene. The CDR3 runs to 15 residues. The J gene is TRBJ2-7, the V gene TRBV5-1; lacking DNA, the TRBD2 call made by TCRdb goes unchecked. The receptor comes from a human donor with ulcerative colitis or Crohn's disease, or a healthy co-twin of an affected twin (not recorded which). Material for sequencing was blood. CDR3 sequence: CASRGECSANREQYF.